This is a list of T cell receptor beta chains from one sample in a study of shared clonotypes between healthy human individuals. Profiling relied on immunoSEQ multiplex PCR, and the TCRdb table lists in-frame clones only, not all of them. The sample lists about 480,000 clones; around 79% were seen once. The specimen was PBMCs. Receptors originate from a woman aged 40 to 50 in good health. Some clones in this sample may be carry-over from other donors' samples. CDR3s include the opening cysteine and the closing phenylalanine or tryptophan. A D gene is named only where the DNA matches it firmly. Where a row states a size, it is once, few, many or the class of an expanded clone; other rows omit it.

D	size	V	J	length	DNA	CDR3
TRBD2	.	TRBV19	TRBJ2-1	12	TGTGCCAGTAGTAGACTAGCGAATGAGCAGTTCTTC	CASSRLANEQFF
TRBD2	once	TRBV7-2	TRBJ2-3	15	TGTGCCAGCAGCTCCAAAGCGGGGCGCACAGATACGCAGTATTTT	CASSSKAGRTDTQYF
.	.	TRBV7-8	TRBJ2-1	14	TGTGCCAGCAGCTTAGCGCAACAGAAGGGTGAGCAGTTCTTC	CASSLAQQKGEQFF
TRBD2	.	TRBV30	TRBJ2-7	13	TGTGCCCGGAGTGCACGGGGAGGGAGCGAGCAGTACTTC	CARSARGGSEQYF
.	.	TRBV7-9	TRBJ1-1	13	TGTGCCAGCAGCGGTGGGCATCCCTCTGAAGCTTTCTTT	CASSGGHPSEAFF
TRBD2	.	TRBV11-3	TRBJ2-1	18	TGTGCCAGCAGCCCATCCGGGACTAGTTCAACCTCCTACAATGAGCAGTTCTTC	CASSPSGTSSTSYNEQFF
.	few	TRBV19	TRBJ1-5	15	TGTGCCAGTAGTCTGACGGCGGTCCTTAATCAGCCCCAGCATTTT	CASSLTAVLNQPQHF
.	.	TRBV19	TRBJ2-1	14	TGTGCCAGTAGTAACGGGATCTCCTACAATGAGCAGTTCTTC	CASSNGISYNEQFF
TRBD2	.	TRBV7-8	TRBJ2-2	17	TGTGCCAGCAGCCCATCGACTAGCGGGATAGTTACCGGGGAGCTGTTTTTT	CASSPSTSGIVTGELFF
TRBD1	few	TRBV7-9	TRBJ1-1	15	TGTGCCAGCAGCGGGACAGGGAACCCGAACACTGAAGCTTTCTTT	CASSGTGNPNTEAFF
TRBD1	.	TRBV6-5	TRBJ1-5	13	TGTGCCAGTGAAAGGGACAGGGCTCAGCCCCAGCATTTT	CASERDRAQPQHF
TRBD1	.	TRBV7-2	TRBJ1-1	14	TGTGCCAGCAGCCGGGACAGGGCGAACACTGAAGCTTTCTTT	CASSRDRANTEAFF
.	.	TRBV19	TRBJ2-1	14	TGTGCCAGTAGGGAGGGACACACAAACAATGAGCAGTTCTTC	CASREGHTNNEQFF
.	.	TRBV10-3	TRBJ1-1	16	TGTGCCATCAGTGAGTCAAATAAGGGTGGTGGCACTGAAGCTTTCTTT	CAISESNKGGGTEAFF
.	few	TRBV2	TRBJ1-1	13	TGTGCCAGCAGTGAAGCTGGGGGGTCTGAAGCTTTCTTT	CASSEAGGSEAFF
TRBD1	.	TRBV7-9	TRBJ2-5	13	TGTGCCAGCAGCACAGGGGGCGGTGAGACCCAGTACTTC	CASSTGGGETQYF
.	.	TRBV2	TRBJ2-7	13	TGTGCCAGCAGTGGCGGTCGGGGTCTCGAGCAGTACTTC	CASSGGRGLEQYF
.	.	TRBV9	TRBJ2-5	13	TGTGCCAGCAGCGCCCAGGGGGGAGAGACCCAGTACTTC	CASSAQGGETQYF
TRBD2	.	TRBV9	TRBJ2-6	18	TGTGCCAGCAGCCCCCCGGGACTAGCGGGAGTTGGGGCCAACGTCCTGACTTTC	CASSPPGLAGVGANVLTF
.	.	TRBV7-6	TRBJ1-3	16	TGTGCCAGCAGCTTAAACCCAATTGGCTCTGGAAACACCATATATTTT	CASSLNPIGSGNTIYF
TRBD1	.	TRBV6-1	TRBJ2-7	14	TGTGCCAGCAGGGGACAGAACAAGACCTACGAGCAGTACTTC	CASRGQNKTYEQYF
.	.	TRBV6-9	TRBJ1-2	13	TGTGCCAGCAGTTTTTCGCCCTCGGATGGCTACACCTTC	CASSFSPSDGYTF
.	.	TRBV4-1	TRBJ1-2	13	TGCGCCAGCAGCCAACCCGGGAAGTATGGCTACACCTTC	CASSQPGKYGYTF
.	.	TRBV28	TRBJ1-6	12	TGTGCCAGCAGTTTATTAGAACAACCCCTCCACTTT	CASSLLEQPLHF
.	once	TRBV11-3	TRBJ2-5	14	TGTGCCAGCAGCTTAGGCCAGGGTCAAGAGACCCAGTACTTC	CASSLGQGQETQYF
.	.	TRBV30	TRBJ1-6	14	TGTGCCTGGAGTGGGGGGCTCGGACGGGCACCCCTCCACTTT	CAWSGGLGRAPLHF
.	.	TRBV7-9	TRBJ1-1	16	TGTGCCAGCAGCTTCGAGGTAGATAAAATGAACACTGAAGCTTTCTTT	CASSFEVDKMNTEAFF
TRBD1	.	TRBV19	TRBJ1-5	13	TGTGCCAGTGGATACAGGGGGGATCAGCCCCAGCATTTT	CASGYRGDQPQHF
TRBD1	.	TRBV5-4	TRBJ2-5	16	TGTGCCAGCAGTACCCGGGACAGGGTCGACCAAGAGACCCAGTACTTC	CASSTRDRVDQETQYF
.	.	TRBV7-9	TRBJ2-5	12	TGTGCCAGCAGCTCCATGGGGGAGACCCAGTACTTC	CASSSMGETQYF
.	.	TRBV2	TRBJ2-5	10	TGTGCCAGCAGTGAAGCGACCCAGTACTTC	CASSEATQYF
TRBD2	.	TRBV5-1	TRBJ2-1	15	TGCGCCAGCAGCGTCGGACTAGCGGGATACAATGAGCAGTTCTTC	CASSVGLAGYNEQFF
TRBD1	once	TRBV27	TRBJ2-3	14	TGTGCCAGCAGCCCCGGACAGGGGGGCGATACGCAGTATTTT	CASSPGQGGDTQYF
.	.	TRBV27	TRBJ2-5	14	TGTGCCAGCAAGTATAGGGTTGAGGGGGAGACCCAGTACTTC	CASKYRVEGETQYF
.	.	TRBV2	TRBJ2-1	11	TGTGCCAGCAGTCCCTACAATGAGCAGTTCTTC	CASSPYNEQFF
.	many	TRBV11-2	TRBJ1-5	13	TGTGCCAGCAGCTTAAGTTACAATCAGCCCCAGCATTTT	CASSLSYNQPQHF
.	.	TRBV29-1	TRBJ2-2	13	TGCAGCGTTTCGGGACAGAACACCGGGGAGCTGTTTTTT	CSVSGQNTGELFF
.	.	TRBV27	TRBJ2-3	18	TGTGCCAGCAGTTCATATCCGCCCGCGACCAGCTATTCAGATACGCAGTATTTT	CASSSYPPATSYSDTQYF
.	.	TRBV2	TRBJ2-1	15	TGTGCCAGCAGTGAATGGGCAAGTTGGTCCAATGAGCAGTTCTTC	CASSEWASWSNEQFF
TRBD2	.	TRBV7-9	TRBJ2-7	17	TGTGCCAGCAGCCCGACTCCGGGACTATCCACCTCCTACGAGCAGTACTTC	CASSPTPGLSTSYEQYF
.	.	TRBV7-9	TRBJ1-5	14	TGTGCCAGCAGCTTACAGGGAGGCAATCAGCCCCAGCATTTT	CASSLQGGNQPQHF
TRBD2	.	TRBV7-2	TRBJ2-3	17	TGTGCCAGCAGCTTAGCAGGGCGAGCGGGAGGGGGAGATACGCAGTATTTT	CASSLAGRAGGGDTQYF
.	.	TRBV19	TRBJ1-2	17	TGTGCCAGTAGTATCCCTGGGCAGGGAGCGGTTTTGCGTGGCTACACCTTC	CASSIPGQGAVLRGYTF
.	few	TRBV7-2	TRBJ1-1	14	TGTGCCAGCAGCTTAAGGGGCAGGGGTACTGAAGCTTTCTTT	CASSLRGRGTEAFF
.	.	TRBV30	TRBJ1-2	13	TGTGCCTGCCCGGGGACACGAGGCTATGGCTACACCTTC	CACPGTRGYGYTF
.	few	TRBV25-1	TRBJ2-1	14	TGTGCCAGCAGTGAATTCGCTGAGGTCAATGAGCAGTTCTTC	CASSEFAEVNEQFF
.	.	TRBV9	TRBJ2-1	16	TGTGCCAGCAGCGTAGGGGGGAGCCGGAGTCGGGATGAGCAGTTCTTC	CASSVGGSRSRDEQFF
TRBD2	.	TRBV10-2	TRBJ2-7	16	TGCGCCAGCAGTGAACCGGGGCGGGAGACCTCCTACGAGCAGTACTTC	CASSEPGRETSYEQYF
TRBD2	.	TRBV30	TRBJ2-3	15	TGTGCCTGGGATATATCAGGCGGGAGCCCAGATACGCAGTATTTT	CAWDISGGSPDTQYF
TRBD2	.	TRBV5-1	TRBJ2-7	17	TGCGCCAGCAGCTTCCGGACTAGCGGGAGGCACTCCTACGAGCAGTACTTC	CASSFRTSGRHSYEQYF
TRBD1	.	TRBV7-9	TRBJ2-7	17	TGTGCCAGCAGCGCAACCCTCCGAGGACAGGGACGCTTCGAGCAGTACTTC	CASSATLRGQGRFEQYF
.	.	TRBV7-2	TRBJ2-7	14	TGTGCCAGCAGCTCCCTCACCTGGTCGGACGAGCAGTACTTC	CASSSLTWSDEQYF
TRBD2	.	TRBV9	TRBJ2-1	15	TGTGCCAGCAGCGCATCTAGCGGGAGCTACAATGAGCAGTTCTTC	CASSASSGSYNEQFF
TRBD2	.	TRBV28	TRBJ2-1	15	TGTGCCAGCAGTCCCGGACTAGCGGGAGTTTATGAGCAGTTCTTC	CASSPGLAGVYEQFF
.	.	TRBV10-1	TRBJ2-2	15	TGCGCCAGCAGCCCAGCGGTCCCGAACACCGGGGAGCTGTTTTTT	CASSPAVPNTGELFF
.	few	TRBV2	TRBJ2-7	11	TGTGCCAGCAGTCCACCCTACGAGCAGTACTTC	CASSPPYEQYF
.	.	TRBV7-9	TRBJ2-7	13	TGTGCCAGCAGCTTAGTCAGTCCCTACGAGCAGTACTTC	CASSLVSPYEQYF
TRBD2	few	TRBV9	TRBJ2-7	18	TGTGCCAGCAGCGCCTACCCAACTAGCGGGGGATACTCCTACGAGCAGTACTTC	CASSAYPTSGGYSYEQYF
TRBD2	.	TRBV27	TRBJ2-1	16	TGTGCCAGCAGTCGTCTGCGCGGGAGGGCCTACAATGAGCAGTTCTTC	CASSRLRGRAYNEQFF
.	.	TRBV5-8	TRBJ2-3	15	TGTGCCAGCAGCTTGGTGGCGACCCACGGAGATACGCAGTATTTT	CASSLVATHGDTQYF